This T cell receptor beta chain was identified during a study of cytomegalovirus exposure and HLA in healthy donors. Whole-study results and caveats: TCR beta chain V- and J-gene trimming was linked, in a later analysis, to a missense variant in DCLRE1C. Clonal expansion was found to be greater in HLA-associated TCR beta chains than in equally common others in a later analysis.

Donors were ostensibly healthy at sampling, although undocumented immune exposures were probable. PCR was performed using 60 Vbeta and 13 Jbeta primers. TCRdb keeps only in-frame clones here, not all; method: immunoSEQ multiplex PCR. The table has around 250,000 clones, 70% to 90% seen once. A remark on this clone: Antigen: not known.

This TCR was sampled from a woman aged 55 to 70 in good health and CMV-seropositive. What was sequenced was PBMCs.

CDR3: CASRADSQETQYF. CDR3 nucleotides: TGTGCCAGCAGGGCGGACAGCCAAGAGACCCAGTACTTC. The chain combines TRBV9 with TRBJ2-5; possibly TRBD1 for D (6 bases). This CDR3 is built from 13 residues. With 5 bases removed from V and 1 base from J, the gap between germline ends came to 9 bases. Per the germline V gene, CDR1 is SGDLS and CDR2 is YYNGEE.